These 8 T cell receptor beta chains were all obtained from the same sample, sequenced in a study of shared clonotypes between healthy human individuals. Generated by immunoSEQ multiplex PCR, the TCRdb table keeps only in-frame clones and is missing some. The sample lists approximately 500,000 clones, around 96% occurring once. Sequencing was carried out using naive CD4+ T cells sorted from blood. The sample's subset: CD45RA+ positively selected. All receptors derive from a woman aged 25 to 45 in good health.

The chain combines TRBV13 with TRBJ1-1; D gene unclear. Germline CDR1 and CDR2: PRHDT and FYEKMQ (reference sequence). V lost 2 bases, J lost 1 base, and 8 bases lay in between. The CDR3 has 14 residues. The CDR3 sequence: CASSLRRQNTEAFF. The CDR3, as DNA: TGTGCCAGCAGCTTAAGGAGGCAGAACACTGAAGCTTTCTTT.

The rearrangement uses TRBV27 and TRBJ1-1; 9 bases match TRBD1. Germline V gene data show CDR1 as MNHEY and CDR2 as SMNVEV (reference sequence). The CDR3 is 17 amino acids. V gave up 6 bases and J gave up 1 base; unmatched junction bases: 12. The CDR3 spells CASSGHGTGRKNTEAFF. In DNA, the CDR3 is TGTGCCAGCAGCGGCCACGGGACAGGGAGGAAGAACACTGAAGCTTTCTTT.

The V call is TRBV19, the J call TRBJ1-4, with a weak D call TRBD1 (5 bases). Trimming shortened V by 3 bases and J by 7 bases, and 12 bases separated the two germline ends. Germline V gene data show CDR1 as LNHDA and CDR2 as SQIVND (reference sequence). This CDR3 comprises 14 residues. The CDR3 loop is CASSMGRVGEKLFF. The CDR3 coding sequence is TGTGCCAGTAGTATGGGCAGGGTAGGTGAAAAACTGTTTTTT.

The chain couples TRBV25-1 to TRBJ1-1; 7 positions agree with TRBD1. CDR1 and CDR2 (germline): MGHDK, SYGVNS. CDR3 length: 13 amino acids. V was pared by 2 bases and J by 6 bases, with 3 bases of the junction left unmatched. The DNA of the CDR3 is TGTGCCAGCAGTGAAAGACAGGGAGCTGAAGCTTTCTTT. Amino acid sequence: CASSERQGAEAFF.

The gene calls are TRBV10-3 and TRBJ2-1; TRBD2 aligns across 7 bases. Germline CDR1 ENHRY, CDR2 SYGVKD. This CDR3 spans 13 amino acids. Trimming cost V 1 base and J 6 bases; bases outside gene matches: 0. The CDR3 DNA follows: TGTGCCATCAGTGAGTGGGGGGGCAATGAGCAGTTCTTC. Amino acids: CAISEWGGNEQFF.

This chain connects TRBV5-8 to TRBJ2-2, with D possibly being TRBD1 (6 bases). The CDR3 consists of 14 residues. Trimming pared 4 bases from V and 1 base from J, leaving 8 bases between. Germline V CDR1 and CDR2: SGHTS, YDEGEE. The CDR3 loop is CASSRGQNTGELFF. The CDR3 coding sequence is TGTGCCAGCAGCAGGGGACAGAACACCGGGGAGCTGTTTTTT.

This clone was seen once. This CDR3 reads CASRLMGPQETQYF. DNA for the CDR3: TGTGCCAGCAGGCTGATGGGGCCCCAAGAGACCCAGTACTTC. The genes are TRBV5-4 and TRBJ2-5; a possible D gene is TRBD1 (5 bases). Germline-derived CDR1 and CDR2 are SGHNT and YYREEE (reference sequence). V lost 5 bases and J 1 base, leaving 12 bases between the germline ends. This CDR3 has 14 amino acids.

The gene calls are TRBV28 and TRBJ2-3; 15 bases line up with TRBD2. The germline V gene encodes CDR1 MDHEN and CDR2 SYDVKM. CDR3 size: 15 residues. V dropped 5 bases and J dropped 6; count of bases not matched to a gene: 3. The CDR3 DNA reads TGTGCCAGCAGTCCTGGACTAGCGGGAGGGGATACGCAGTATTTT. This gives the protein CASSPGLAGGDTQYF.